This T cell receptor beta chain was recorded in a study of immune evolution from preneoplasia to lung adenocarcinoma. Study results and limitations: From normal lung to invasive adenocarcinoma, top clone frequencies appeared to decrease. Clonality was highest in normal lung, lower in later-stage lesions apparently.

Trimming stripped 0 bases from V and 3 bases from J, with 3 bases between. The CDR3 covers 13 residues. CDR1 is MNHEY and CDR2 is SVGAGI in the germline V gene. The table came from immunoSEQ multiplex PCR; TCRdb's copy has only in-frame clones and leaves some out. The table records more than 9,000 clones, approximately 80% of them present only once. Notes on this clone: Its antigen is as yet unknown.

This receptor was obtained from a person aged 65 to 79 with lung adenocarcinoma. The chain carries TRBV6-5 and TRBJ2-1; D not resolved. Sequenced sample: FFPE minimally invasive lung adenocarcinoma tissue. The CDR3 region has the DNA TGTGCCAGCAGTTACTCAGTCTACAATGAGCAGTTCTTC. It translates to CASSYSVYNEQFF.